Presented here are 7 T cell receptor beta chains from one specimen sequenced in a study of graft-versus-host responses after intestinal transplantation. Antigens for these TCRs are unknown. Measured with immunoSEQ multiplex PCR; TCRdb has only the in-frame clones, and not every one. The sample holds 90,000 to 150,000 clones, 85% to 95% seen once. The input for sequencing was unstimulated CD8+ T cells sorted from spleen or lymph node cells, taken before intestinal transplant. Receptors originate from a human donor who received an intestinal transplant.

The chain's CDR3 is CASSQGTSLNNEQFF. In nucleotides, the CDR3 is TGCGCCAGCAGCCAAGGGACTAGTCTCAACAATGAGCAGTTCTTC. V and J are TRBV4-3 and TRBJ2-1; 7 bases agree with TRBD2. Germline V gene data show CDR1 as LGHNA and CDR2 as YSLEER. This CDR3 has 15 residues. V was clipped by 1 base and J by 5 bases; unmatched bases: 5.

CDR3 DNA sequence: TGTGCCAGCAGCAATAACTACGAGCAGTACTTC. It encodes CASSNNYEQYF. The V and J genes are TRBV7-9 and TRBJ2-7; D uncertain. The CDR3 has 11 amino acids. Germline assignment: CDR1 SEHNR and CDR2 FQNEAQ (reference sequence). V was pared by 5 bases and J by 3 bases, with 5 bases between.

This rearrangement joins TRBV4-2 to TRBJ2-7, with 10 positions matching TRBD2. Germline V gene data show CDR1 as LGHNA and CDR2 as YNFKEQ. Unmatched junction bases numbered 14, after V lost 0 bases and J lost 3 bases. This CDR3 spans 19 amino acids. CDR3 DNA sequence: TGTGCCAGCAGCCAAGATGAACAGTCCAGCGGGAGGGAGGACTACGAGCAGTACTTC. Protein product: CASSQDEQSSGREDYEQYF.

The chain joins TRBV20-1 to TRBJ2-1; unclear D gene. V lost 3 bases to trimming and J lost 9 bases, with 9 bases between them. Germline CDR1 is DFQATT and CDR2 is SNEGSKA (reference sequence). This CDR3 contains 11 residues. In DNA, the CDR3 is TGCAGTGCTAGGGAAGTAGGTGAGCAGTTCTTC. Its protein product is CSAREVGEQFF.

This clone was seen only once. The rearrangement uses TRBV25-1 and TRBJ2-7; TRBD1 matches at 10 bases. The germline gives CDR1 MGHDK, CDR2 SYGVNS. The CDR3 is made up of 17 amino acids. The V and J ends lost 5 bases and 2 bases, in that order; junction bases with no gene match: 12. This CDR3 reads CASSRLARDRGAYEQYF. The DNA for the CDR3 is TGTGCCAGCAGTCGACTCGCCCGGGACAGGGGAGCCTACGAGCAGTACTTC.

This chain uses TRBV25-1 with TRBJ1-2, with 7 bases identical to TRBD1. V lost 5 bases, J lost 7 bases, and 7 bases stayed unmatched. CDR1 is MGHDK, CDR2 SYGVNS, per germline. This CDR3 spans 13 amino acids. The CDR3 region is CASSPGQGGGYTF. Written as DNA, the CDR3 is TGTGCCAGCAGTCCGGGGCAGGGGGGTGGCTACACCTTC.

This sequence joins TRBV28 and TRBJ1-2, with D possibly matching TRBD1 (5 bases). The germline CDR1 and CDR2 sequences are MDHEN and SYDVKM. The V and J ends lost 2 bases and 4 bases respectively, with 11 bases between them. This CDR3 is 14 amino acids long. The CDR3 sequence is CASSLGGDGYGYTF. CDR3 DNA: TGTGCCAGCAGTTTAGGGGGGGACGGCTATGGCTACACCTTC.